The subject of this entry is one T cell receptor (beta chain). This sample includes further DNA sequences coding for the same CDR3. The CDR3 contains 16 residues. After removal of 1 base from V and 1 base from J, the junction contained 4 bases not matched to a gene. In germline, CDR1 is MDHEN, CDR2 SYDVKM. This sample stems from a study of blood T cell repertoires in COVID-19. Overall study: Spain, Italy and the United States supplied samples that represented acute and convalescent COVID-19. PBMCs, B-cell-depleted T cells, or T cells were the source of the cDNA or gDNA that made up the material.

In the original processing: Estimates of nucleated cell counts were drawn from the amplification of reference gene primers. Assay used: immunoSEQ multiplex PCR; TCRdb lists only in-frame clones, some missing. From that table come the V and J calls and clone size; the DNA was used to work out D and trimming. The data hold under 200,000 clones, with approximately 88% observed a single time. The material sequenced was PBMCs or T cells enriched from blood (not recorded which). The clonotype comes from a woman in her sixties who had recovered from COVID-19. The genes are TRBV28 and TRBJ1-1; 9 nucleotides agree with TRBD1. CDR3 sequence (DNA): TGTGCCAGCAGTTTATTGGACAGGGGCGGGAACACTGAAGCTTTCTTT. It codes for CASSLLDRGGNTEAFF. Drawing the rest from reference TRBV28 and TRBJ1-1, the complete variable domain is DVKVTQSSRYLVKRTGEKVFLECVQDMDHENMFWYRQDPGLGLRLIYFSYDVKMKEKGDIPEGYSVSREKKERFSLILESASTNQTSMYLCASSLLDRGGNTEAFFGQGTRLTVV.